Below are 12 T cell receptor beta chains sequenced from a single sample in a study of blood T cell repertoires in COVID-19. Measured with immunoSEQ multiplex PCR; TCRdb has only the in-frame clones, and not every one. The repertoire includes some 300,000 clones, 88% of them detected once, and 2% sits in the top ten. The specimen sequenced was PBMCs or T cells enriched from blood (not recorded which). These receptors were taken from a woman in her sixties in a cohort exposed to, infected with or recovered from COVID-19 (not recorded which).

This clone was detected once. V and J are TRBV4-1 and TRBJ2-3; 14 nucleotides agree with TRBD2. The CDR3 covers 18 residues. Germline assignment: CDR1 MGHRA and CDR2 YSYEKL. J gave up 0 bases and V 4 bases, and 6 bases lay outside the gene matches. CDR3 DNA sequence: TGCGCCAGCAGCCCCGGGACTAGCGGGAGAGGTAGCACAGATACGCAGTATTTT. This sequence encodes CASSPGTSGRGSTDTQYF.

V usage is TRBV28 and J usage is TRBJ2-5; 12 bases match TRBD2. V lost 5 bases to trimming and J lost 1 base; unmatched junction nucleotides: 8. The CDR3 is made up of 17 amino acids. From germline, CDR1 is MDHEN and CDR2 SYDVKM. The chain's CDR3 is CASSLRRTSGTQETQYF. CDR3 nucleotide sequence: TGTGCCAGCAGTCTTCGACGGACTAGCGGGACCCAAGAGACCCAGTACTTC. The complete variable domain, with remaining parts taken from reference TRBV28 and TRBJ2-5, reads DVKVTQSSRYLVKRTGEKVFLECVQDMDHENMFWYRQDPGLGLRLIYFSYDVKMKEKGDIPEGYSVSREKKERFSLILESASTNQTSMYLCASSLRRTSGTQETQYFGPGTRLLVL.

The CDR3 coding sequence is TGTGCCAGCAGTTGGGCTCGCGACACAGATACGCAGTATTTT. Its protein product is CASSWARDTDTQYF. J is TRBJ2-3 and V is TRBV6-6; D is unresolved. The CDR3 totals 14 residues. In germline, CDR1 is MNHNY, CDR2 SVGAGI (reference sequence). V was clipped by 4 bases and J by 2 bases, with 10 bases between them.

This clone appeared once. The gene calls are TRBV28 and TRBJ1-1; the D is unclear. CDR1 is MDHEN, CDR2 SYDVKM, per germline. V was trimmed by 2 bases and J by 5 bases, leaving 15 bases between them. The CDR3 spans 15 residues. This chain's CDR3 is CASSLGSGRRTEAFF. The CDR3 nucleotides are TGTGCCAGCAGTTTAGGGTCCGGGAGAAGGACTGAAGCTTTCTTT.

The rearrangement joins TRBV28 to TRBJ2-2; D remains unclear. Trimming pared 6 bases from V and 1 base from J, leaving 6 bases between. Germline CDR1 reads MDHEN; CDR2 reads SYDVKM. CDR3 length: 13 amino acids. CDR3 DNA: TGTGCCAGCAGAAACAAGAACACCGGGGAGCTGTTTTTT. Translation gives CASRNKNTGELFF.

This clone was recorded only once. The CDR3 DNA reads TGTGCCAGCAGCCTTAGGGAGGGGAGTCAAGAGACCCAGTACTTC. It translates to CASSLREGSQETQYF. The genes are TRBV3-1 (or the pseudogene TRBV3-2) and TRBJ2-5, with 7 bases identical to TRBD2. The V gene's germline CDR1 is LGHDT and CDR2 YNNKEL (reference sequence). J was trimmed by 2 bases and V by 4 bases; bases with no gene match: 7. The CDR3 extends over 15 amino acids.

The sample holds a few counts of this clone. The V and J genes are TRBV27 and TRBJ2-5; 9 nucleotides align to TRBD1. Per germline, CDR1 MNHEY and CDR2 SMNVEV (reference sequence). The trim removed 5 bases at V and 3 bases at J, leaving 7 bases unmatched. This CDR3 contains 15 residues. This CDR3 is CASSPTWDREETQYF. The CDR3 DNA sequence: TGTGCCAGCAGTCCGACCTGGGACAGGGAAGAGACCCAGTACTTC.

The chain has TRBV28 and TRBJ2-7; 11 nucleotides align to TRBD2. After removal of 2 bases from V and 0 bases from J, the junction contained 6 bases not matched to a gene. The germline V gene encodes CDR1 MDHEN and CDR2 SYDVKM. This CDR3 spans 17 amino acids. The DNA of the CDR3 is TGTGCCAGCAGTTTACTGGGGACTAGCGGAACCTCCTACGAGCAGTACTTC. It specifies CASSLLGTSGTSYEQYF. Full variable domain (remainder filled in from reference TRBV28 and TRBJ2-7): DVKVTQSSRYLVKRTGEKVFLECVQDMDHENMFWYRQDPGLGLRLIYFSYDVKMKEKGDIPEGYSVSREKKERFSLILESASTNQTSMYLCASSLLGTSGTSYEQYFGPGTRLTVT.

The chain joins TRBV9 to TRBJ2-7; the match to TRBD2 covers 9 bases. Per germline, CDR1 SGDLS and CDR2 YYNGEE. The CDR3 is made up of 18 amino acids. The trim removed 0 bases at V and 2 bases at J, leaving 12 bases unmatched. The CDR3 nucleotides read TGTGCCAGCAGCGTAGGCGGGATAGCGGGAGATCCCCCCTACGAGCAGTACTTC. Its protein is CASSVGGIAGDPPYEQYF.

The CDR3 is CASSLELAGEGEQYF. The CDR3 DNA sequence: TGCGCCAGCAGCTTGGAGCTAGCGGGAGAAGGGGAGCAGTACTTC. This chain links TRBV5-1 with TRBJ2-7; 10 bases line up with TRBD2. The CDR3 runs to 15 residues. Per germline, CDR1 SGHRS and CDR2 YFSETQ. The J segment lost 7 bases and the V segment lost 0 bases, leaving 7 bases of the junction unmatched.

The rearrangement uses TRBV19 and TRBJ2-7; D unresolved. Germline CDR1 is LNHDA and CDR2 is SQIVND (reference sequence). CDR3 length equals 16 residues. V gave up 1 base and J gave up 1 base, with 14 bases separating them. The CDR3 nucleotides are TGTGCCAGTAGTATAGGGGCAGGCCTTCGGTCCTACGAGCAGTACTTC. It is translated as CASSIGAGLRSYEQYF.

The V call is TRBV18, the J call TRBJ2-1; 13 bases match TRBD2. Germline V CDR1 and CDR2: KGHSH, LQKENI. This CDR3 is built from 19 residues. The V segment lost 4 bases and the J segment 1 base; nucleotides outside the gene matches: 10. DNA of the CDR3: TGTGCCAGCTCACGACGGACTAGCGGGAGTTTGGCTTCCTACAATGAGCAGTTCTTC. This gives the protein CASSRRTSGSLASYNEQFF.